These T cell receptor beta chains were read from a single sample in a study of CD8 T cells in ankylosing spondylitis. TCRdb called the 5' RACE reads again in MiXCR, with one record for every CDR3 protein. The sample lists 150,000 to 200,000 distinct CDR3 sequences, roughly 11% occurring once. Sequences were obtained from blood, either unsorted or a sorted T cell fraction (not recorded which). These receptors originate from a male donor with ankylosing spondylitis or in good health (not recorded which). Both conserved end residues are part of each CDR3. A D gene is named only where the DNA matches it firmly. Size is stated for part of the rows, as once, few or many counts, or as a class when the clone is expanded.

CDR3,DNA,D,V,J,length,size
CASSYGRRGVVDTQYF,TGTGCCAGCAGTTACGGTCGGCGGGGGGTTGTAGATACGCAGTATTTT,TRBD2,TRBV6-5,TRBJ2-3,16,many
CAESQRQVNTEAFF,TGTGCCGAATCGCAGCGACAGGTCAACACTGAAGCTTTCTTT,.,TRBV7-9,TRBJ1-1,14,few
CAISLTGVVTDTQYF,TGTGCCATCAGCCTGACAGGGGTCGTGACAGATACGCAGTATTTT,TRBD1,TRBV10-3,TRBJ2-3,15,many
CASSPQGWETQYF,TGTGCCAGCAGTCCACAGGGGTGGGAGACCCAGTACTTC,TRBD1,TRBV25-1,TRBJ2-5,13,many
CASSRAGPGGRETQYF,TGCGCCAGCAGCCGCGCCGGGCCAGGTGGAAGAGAGACCCAGTACTTC,.,TRBV5-1,TRBJ2-5,16,.
CASSPIAGVHNEQFF,TGTGCCAGCAGTCCTATAGCGGGGGTCCACAATGAGCAGTTCTTC,TRBD2,TRBV27,TRBJ2-1,15,few
CASSPAGVTGELFF,TGCGCCAGCAGTCCAGCGGGAGTCACCGGGGAGCTGTTTTTT,TRBD2,TRBV5-1,TRBJ2-2,14,many
CSATGGSYEQYF,TGCAGTGCTACAGGGGGCTCCTACGAGCAGTACTTC,TRBD1,TRBV20-1,TRBJ2-7,12,many
CAISDGAANYGYTF,TGTGCCATCAGTGACGGTGCGGCTAACTATGGCTACACCTTC,.,TRBV10-3,TRBJ1-2,14,many
CASSTDILRQFF,TGTGCCAGTAGTACCGACATACTTCGGCAGTTCTTC,.,TRBV19,TRBJ2-1,12,.
CSAVPGLASSYNEQFF,TGCAGTGCTGTACCGGGACTAGCAAGCTCCTACAATGAGCAGTTCTTC,TRBD2,TRBV20-1,TRBJ2-1,16,.
CATSGLHQGGGPGFMAPDTQYF,TGTGCCACCAGCGGACTTCACCAAGGCGGGGGGCCGGGCTTCATGGCCCCAGATACGCAGTATTTT,TRBD2,TRBV15,TRBJ2-3,22,many
CSVEIGITDTQYF,TGCAGCGTTGAAATTGGAATCACAGATACGCAGTATTTT,.,TRBV29-1,TRBJ2-3,13,few
CASSPPVRGAGYGYTF,TGTGCCAGCAGCCCGCCCGTTAGGGGGGCTGGGTATGGCTACACCTTC,.,TRBV12-3/TRBV12-4,TRBJ1-2,16,.
CASSMTPTNYGYTF,TGCGCCAGCAGCATGACACCTACTAACTATGGCTACACCTTC,.,TRBV5-1,TRBJ1-2,14,.
CSVENNEKLFF,TGCAGCGTGGAGAATAATGAAAAACTGTTTTTT,.,TRBV29-1,TRBJ1-4,11,many
CASKVPTQETQYF,TGTGCCAGCAAGGTACCGACCCAAGAGACCCAGTACTTC,.,TRBV2,TRBJ2-5,13,many
CASSLTAGDHEQFF,TGTGCCAGCAGTTTGACGGCGGGAGACCATGAGCAGTTCTTC,TRBD2,TRBV12-3/TRBV12-4,TRBJ2-1,14,many
CASSHPRGHLKFF,TGTGCCAGCAGCCACCCTCGAGGACACCTGAAGTTTTTT,.,TRBV14,TRBJ1-4,13,many
CSALGTSGSPTQYF,TGCAGCGCTCTTGGGACTAGCGGGTCACCTACGCAGTATTTT,TRBD2,TRBV29-1,TRBJ2-3,14,many
CSARDISGANVLTF,TGCAGTGCTAGAGACATATCTGGGGCCAACGTCCTGACTTTC,.,TRBV20-1,TRBJ2-6,14,many
CASSATTGLAGVGETQYF,TGTGCCAGCAGCGCAACTACCGGACTAGCGGGAGTCGGAGAGACCCAGTACTTC,TRBD2,TRBV11-1,TRBJ2-5,18,.
CASSLRSGYEQYF,TGTGCCAGCAGCTTAAGAAGCGGTTACGAGCAGTACTTC,.,TRBV7-9,TRBJ2-7,13,many
CASSKSLQGDNEQFF,TGCGCCAGCAGCAAGTCTTTACAGGGTGACAATGAGCAGTTCTTC,.,TRBV5-1,TRBJ2-1,15,many
CASSSWTGEETQYF,TGTGCCAGCAGCTCATGGACAGGGGAAGAGACCCAGTACTTC,TRBD1,TRBV7-9,TRBJ2-5,14,many
CATSQIDGDGYTF,TGTGCCACCAGCCAGATCGATGGCGATGGCTACACCTTC,.,TRBV15,TRBJ1-2,13,many
CSARDRTGGRGGAQYF,TGCAGTGCTAGAGACAGGACGGGAGGACGAGGGGGGGCGCAGTATTTT,.,TRBV20-1,TRBJ2-3,16,.
CASSLRRPYEQYF,TGTGCCAGCTCTTTGCGACGGCCCTACGAGCAGTACTTC,.,TRBV18,TRBJ2-7,13,few
CASSFSGAGYGYTF,TGTGCCAGCAGTTTCTCAGGGGCCGGCTATGGCTACACCTTC,.,TRBV12-3/TRBV12-4,TRBJ1-2,14,many
CASSLELPTDTQYF,TGCGCCAGCAGCTTAGAACTACCCACAGATACGCAGTATTTT,.,TRBV5-1,TRBJ2-3,14,many
CASSRAGGQVPYEQYF,TGTGCCAGCAGCCGTGCGGGGGGACAGGTTCCCTACGAGCAGTACTTC,.,TRBV7-2,TRBJ2-7,16,few
CASSLEGGFVSQETQYF,TGTGCCAGCAGCTTAGAAGGGGGTTTCGTCAGCCAAGAGACCCAGTACTTC,.,TRBV7-9,TRBJ2-5,17,.
CASSLSSRQPQHF,TGTGCCAGCAGTTTATCGTCAAGGCAGCCCCAGCATTTT,.,TRBV6-6,TRBJ1-5,13,many